Listed here are 6 T cell receptor beta chains from one sample, sequenced in a study of patients and donors after allogeneic stem cell transplantation. From the RT-PCR reads, TCRdb called clonotypes with MiXCR, one entry per CDR3 protein. The table has 920,000 or so distinct CDR3 sequences, 15% to 20% seen once. Sequences were obtained from blood, either unsorted or a sorted T cell fraction (not recorded which). The receptors were gathered from a human donor who was either an allogeneic HSCT recipient or a stem cell or donor lymphocyte infusion donor (not recorded which). It is not recorded whose cells these are; they may come from a transplant donor.

This chain joins TRBV5-1 and TRBJ2-7; TRBD1 is a possible D gene (5 bases). The CDR3 spans 15 residues. Germline CDR1 and CDR2: SGHRS and YFSETQ. V lost 1 base, J lost 6 bases, and 17 bases lay in between. DNA for the CDR3: TGCGCCAGCAGCTTGTTCAACCTCGACCAGGGCGAGCAGTACTTC. Translated, it gives CASSLFNLDQGEQYF.

This clonotype was seen a handful of times. This chain joins TRBV3-1 and TRBJ2-3; a weak D match, TRBD2 (6 bases). V was clipped by 4 bases and J by 0 bases, with 14 bases between them. The CDR3 extends over 16 amino acids. In germline, CDR1 is LGHDT, CDR2 YNNKEL (reference sequence). The chain's CDR3 is CASSRGLSASTDTQYF. The CDR3 DNA reads as TGTGCCAGCAGCCGGGGACTTTCTGCTAGCACAGATACGCAGTATTTT.

This CDR3 is CATSDSGASAVQETQYF. CDR3 nucleotide sequence: TGTGCCACCAGTGATTCCGGTGCGAGCGCGGTTCAAGAGACCCAGTACTTC. V and J are TRBV24-1 and TRBJ2-5; D is undetermined. CDR3 size: 17 residues. Germline CDR1 and CDR2: KGHDR and SFDVKD. V was cut by 2 bases and J by 2 bases, with 17 bases left in between.

The V call is TRBV4-1, the J call TRBJ2-7; 10 nucleotides align to TRBD2. The CDR3 loop spans 18 amino acids. CDR1 MGHRA and CDR2 YSYEKL come from the germline V gene. V lost 2 bases, J lost 2 bases, and 12 bases stayed unmatched. The CDR3 bases are TGCGCCAGCAGCCAATTGGGACTAGCGAGACCACCCACCTACGAGCAGTACTTC. Amino acids: CASSQLGLARPPTYEQYF.

The chain employs TRBV27 and TRBJ1-2; 7 bases map to TRBD1. The CDR3 totals 15 residues. The junction had 7 bases not matched to a gene; V was cut back by 5 bases and J by 1 base. Per the germline V gene, CDR1 is MNHEY and CDR2 is SMNVEV (reference sequence). DNA for the CDR3: TGTGCCAGCAGTCCCCAGGGGGGCCTTAACTATGGCTACACCTTC. This gives the protein CASSPQGGLNYGYTF.

This clonotype was seen only a few times. V usage is TRBV7-2 and J usage is TRBJ2-3; TRBD2 matches at 14 bases. The germline CDR1 and CDR2 sequences are SGHTA and FQGNSA. The CDR3 length is 17 residues. V lost 0 bases, J lost 3 bases, and 2 bases stayed unmatched. CDR3 sequence (DNA): TGTGCCAGCAGCTTAGCGACTAGCGGGAGGGCAACAGATACGCAGTATTTT. Its translation: CASSLATSGRATDTQYF.